The clone carrying this TCR beta chain has just one count. Antigen specificity is unknown. These data are taken from a study of cytomegalovirus exposure and HLA in healthy donors. Per the germline V gene, CDR1 is SQVTM and CDR2 is ANQGSEA. The CDR3 is 14 amino acids. After removal of 7 bases from V and 2 bases from J, the junction contained 10 bases not matched to a gene. Findings and limits, study-wide: In vitro work confirmed that a few CMV-associated chains recognize CMV antigens.

Amplification used 60 Vbeta primers and 13 Jbeta primers. Method: immunoSEQ multiplex PCR; TCRdb's copy keeps in-frame clones and lacks some. This table holds roughly 57,000 clones, just under 85% found once. The rearrangement links TRBV29-1 to TRBJ1-1, with 7 positions matching TRBD1. Specimen: PBMCs. The clonotype originates from a middle-aged man in good health and CMV-seronegative. CDR3 DNA: TGCAGCGGGGCCTGGGACAGCTCAAACACTGAAGCTTTCTTT. This codes for CSGAWDSSNTEAFF.